The rows below give T cell receptor beta chains drawn from one sample of a study of blood T cells in healthy people across ages. One entry per CDR3 protein results from TCRdb running MiXCR on the 5' RACE reads. The profile shows about 1,500,000 distinct CDR3 sequences, 28% of them singletons. What was sequenced was blood. These receptors originate from a woman younger than 45 in good health. CDR3s include the opening cysteine and the closing phenylalanine or tryptophan. A D gene is named only where the DNA matches it firmly. Some rows have no size entry. The others give once, few or many, or a class for an expanded clone.

D gene: TRBD1; clone size: -; J gene: TRBJ2-4; V gene: TRBV20-1; CDR3 protein: CSARDSNRYWTGAPKNIQYF; CDR3 DNA: TGCAGTGCTAGAGACAGCAATCGATACTGGACAGGGGCGCCAAAAAACATTCAGTACTTC
D gene: TRBD1; clone size: -; J gene: TRBJ1-1; V gene: TRBV28; CDR3 protein: CASSYQGGRGTEAFF; CDR3 DNA: TGTGCCAGCAGCTACCAGGGGGGGCGCGGCACTGAAGCTTTCTTT
D gene: -; clone size: few; J gene: TRBJ1-6; V gene: TRBV7-2; CDR3 protein: CASSFETNRPPNSPLHF; CDR3 DNA: TGTGCCAGCAGCTTCGAAACGAACCGACCGCCCAATTCACCCCTCCACTTT
D gene: -; clone size: -; J gene: TRBJ2-3; V gene: TRBV10-3; CDR3 protein: CAISGGGTDTQYF; CDR3 DNA: TGTGCCATCAGTGGGGGGGGCACAGATACGCAGTATTTT
D gene: -; clone size: few; J gene: TRBJ1-2; V gene: TRBV24-1; CDR3 protein: CATSDRRGYGYTF; CDR3 DNA: TGTGCCACCAGTGATAGGAGGGGATATGGCTACACCTTC
D gene: TRBD1; clone size: -; J gene: TRBJ2-7; V gene: TRBV6-1; CDR3 protein: CASMRGQGSSYEQYF; CDR3 DNA: TGTGCCAGCATGAGGGGACAGGGGAGCTCCTACGAGCAGTACTTC
D gene: TRBD2; clone size: many; J gene: TRBJ2-1; V gene: TRBV12-3/TRBV12-4; CDR3 protein: CASSPTSGVEQFF; CDR3 DNA: TGTGCCAGCAGCCCGACTAGCGGGGTTGAGCAGTTCTTC
D gene: -; clone size: many; J gene: TRBJ1-5; V gene: TRBV5-1; CDR3 protein: CASSLRTDQPQHF; CDR3 DNA: TGCGCCAGCAGCCTTCGGACGGACCAGCCCCAGCATTTT
D gene: TRBD1; clone size: few; J gene: TRBJ1-5; V gene: TRBV12-3/TRBV12-4; CDR3 protein: CASSTRGRNQPQHF; CDR3 DNA: TGTGCCAGCAGTACCAGGGGGCGAAATCAGCCCCAGCATTTT
D gene: TRBD2; clone size: many; J gene: TRBJ2-7; V gene: TRBV20-1; CDR3 protein: CSARASSGRGNEQYF; CDR3 DNA: TGCAGTGCTAGAGCATCTAGCGGGAGAGGTAACGAGCAGTACTTC
D gene: -; clone size: -; J gene: TRBJ1-2; V gene: TRBV4-2; CDR3 protein: CASSPRGRTRNYGYTF; CDR3 DNA: TGTGCCAGCAGCCCCCGGGGGAGGACAAGGAACTATGGCTACACCTTC
D gene: -; clone size: many; J gene: TRBJ2-3; V gene: TRBV3-1; CDR3 protein: CASSQGADTQYF; CDR3 DNA: TGCGCCAGCAGTCAAGGAGCAGATACGCAGTATTTT
D gene: TRBD2; clone size: -; J gene: TRBJ2-7; V gene: TRBV29-1; CDR3 protein: CSVAGRASSSYEQYF; CDR3 DNA: TGCAGCGTTGCAGGGAGGGCATCGAGCTCCTACGAGCAGTACTTC
D gene: -; clone size: -; J gene: TRBJ2-7; V gene: TRBV28; CDR3 protein: CASSFFRYSHEQYF; CDR3 DNA: TGTGCCAGCAGTTTTTTTAGGTACTCCCACGAGCAGTACTTC
D gene: -; clone size: many; J gene: TRBJ2-1; V gene: TRBV20-1; CDR3 protein: CSAPRRRGSSYNEQFF; CDR3 DNA: TGCAGTGCCCCCCGTCGGCGGGGTAGCTCCTACAATGAGCAGTTCTTC
D gene: -; clone size: -; J gene: TRBJ2-5; V gene: TRBV20-1; CDR3 protein: CSALPPQETQYF; CDR3 DNA: TGCAGTGCTCTCCCTCCCCAAGAGACCCAGTACTTC
D gene: TRBD1; clone size: -; J gene: TRBJ1-2; V gene: TRBV15; CDR3 protein: CAASRGRDRGAYGYTF; CDR3 DNA: TGTGCCGCCAGCAGAGGCCGGGACAGGGGGGCCTATGGCTACACCTTC
D gene: TRBD2; clone size: few; J gene: TRBJ2-1; V gene: TRBV20-1; CDR3 protein: CSGLAGGTHNEQFF; CDR3 DNA: TGCAGTGGCCTAGCGGGGGGTACACACAATGAGCAGTTCTTC
D gene: -; clone size: few; J gene: TRBJ2-7; V gene: TRBV7-2; CDR3 protein: CASSPRLGGQYF; CDR3 DNA: TGTGCCAGCAGCCCTCGACTAGGTGGGCAGTACTTC
D gene: TRBD2; clone size: few; J gene: TRBJ2-7; V gene: TRBV7-9; CDR3 protein: CASSLAGSGRSSYEQYF; CDR3 DNA: TGTGCCAGCAGCTTAGCGGGTAGCGGGAGGTCCTCCTACGAGCAGTACTTC
D gene: -; clone size: few; J gene: TRBJ1-1; V gene: TRBV14; CDR3 protein: CASRRKNTEAFF; CDR3 DNA: TGTGCCAGCCGGCGGAAGAACACTGAAGCTTTCTTT
D gene: TRBD1; clone size: many; J gene: TRBJ2-5; V gene: TRBV10-2; CDR3 protein: CASQGAPGTQYF; CDR3 DNA: TGCGCCAGCCAGGGGGCCCCGGGGACCCAGTACTTC
D gene: -; clone size: -; J gene: TRBJ2-1; V gene: TRBV4-3; CDR3 protein: CASSQGPRKFF; CDR3 DNA: TGCGCCAGCAGCCAAGGACCCCGGAAGTTCTTC
D gene: TRBD1; clone size: -; J gene: TRBJ1-1; V gene: TRBV29-1; CDR3 protein: CSSATRDRLEAFF; CDR3 DNA: TGCAGCAGCGCTACCCGGGACAGACTAGAAGCTTTCTTT
D gene: TRBD1; clone size: many; J gene: TRBJ2-7; V gene: TRBV4-1; CDR3 protein: CASSQERTGLSYEQYF; CDR3 DNA: TGCGCCAGCAGCCAAGAACGGACAGGCCTCTCCTACGAGCAGTACTTC
D gene: -; clone size: few; J gene: TRBJ2-3; V gene: TRBV20-1; CDR3 protein: CSAGGGPDTQYF; CDR3 DNA: TGCAGTGCTGGTGGGGGGCCAGATACGCAGTATTTT
D gene: TRBD1; clone size: -; J gene: TRBJ1-6; V gene: TRBV20-1; CDR3 protein: CSAKARGRDSPLHF; CDR3 DNA: TGCAGTGCAAAGGCAAGGGGGCGGGATTCACCCCTCCACTTT
D gene: -; clone size: many; J gene: TRBJ2-6; V gene: TRBV20-1; CDR3 protein: CSAERRTVSGANVLTF; CDR3 DNA: TGCAGTGCTGAGAGAAGGACGGTGTCAGGGGCCAACGTCCTGACTTTC
D gene: -; clone size: -; J gene: TRBJ2-7; V gene: TRBV6-6; CDR3 protein: CASKFQLTSYEQYF; CDR3 DNA: TGTGCCAGCAAATTCCAGCTTACCTCCTACGAGCAGTACTTC
D gene: -; clone size: -; J gene: TRBJ2-6; V gene: TRBV5-1; CDR3 protein: CASSNQAPDGANVLTF; CDR3 DNA: TGCGCCAGCAGCAATCAGGCCCCGGATGGGGCCAACGTCCTGACTTTC
D gene: -; clone size: few; J gene: TRBJ1-5; V gene: TRBV20-1; CDR3 protein: CGGVEGRSNQPQHF; CDR3 DNA: TGCGGGGGGGTGGAGGGTCGAAGCAATCAGCCCCAGCATTTT
D gene: -; clone size: few; J gene: TRBJ2-1; V gene: TRBV13; CDR3 protein: CASSPAGPIYEQFF; CDR3 DNA: TGTGCCAGCAGCCCTGCCGGGCCTATCTATGAGCAGTTCTTC
D gene: -; clone size: few; J gene: TRBJ2-1; V gene: TRBV27; CDR3 protein: CASSRRQPSSYNEQFF; CDR3 DNA: TGTGCCAGCAGCCGTAGACAGCCCAGCTCCTACAATGAGCAGTTCTTC
D gene: -; clone size: few; J gene: TRBJ2-7; V gene: TRBV23-1; CDR3 protein: CAISQSRDYEQYF; CDR3 DNA: TGCGCCATCAGTCAATCGCGGGACTACGAGCAGTACTTC
D gene: TRBD2; clone size: -; J gene: TRBJ2-3; V gene: TRBV5-1; CDR3 protein: CASSGSLAGGPWDTQYF; CDR3 DNA: TGCGCCAGCAGCGGGTCACTAGCGGGGGGCCCGTGGGATACGCAGTATTTT
D gene: TRBD1; clone size: -; J gene: TRBJ2-3; V gene: TRBV7-9; CDR3 protein: CASSLGQGIDTQYF; CDR3 DNA: TGTGCCAGCAGCTTAGGACAGGGAATAGATACGCAGTATTTT
D gene: -; clone size: -; J gene: TRBJ2-1; V gene: TRBV7-9; CDR3 protein: CASSPVERQDVNEQFF; CDR3 DNA: TGTGCCAGCAGCCCCGTTGAGCGGCAAGACGTCAATGAGCAGTTCTTC
D gene: -; clone size: few; J gene: TRBJ1-2; V gene: TRBV4-2; CDR3 protein: CASSQVTGGGYTF; CDR3 DNA: TGTGCCAGCAGCCAAGTCACAGGAGGAGGCTACACCTTC
D gene: -; clone size: -; J gene: TRBJ1-2; V gene: TRBV11-2; CDR3 protein: CASSLGGGRNGYTF; CDR3 DNA: TGTGCCAGCAGCTTAGGTGGGGGTAGAAATGGCTACACCTTC
D gene: -; clone size: few; J gene: TRBJ2-7; V gene: TRBV6-2/TRBV6-3; CDR3 protein: CASTSASPTGAYEQYF; CDR3 DNA: TGTGCCAGCACTTCAGCATCACCGACGGGGGCCTACGAGCAGTACTTC
D gene: -; clone size: few; J gene: TRBJ1-4; V gene: TRBV5-5; CDR3 protein: CASSLSGIREKLFF; CDR3 DNA: TGTGCCAGCAGCTTGTCCGGGATCAGGGAAAAACTGTTTTTT